This T cell receptor beta chain was observed in a study of T cell responses to AZD1222 COVID-19 vaccine. Study-level background: Doses given second, at about 4 or about 12 weeks, were pooled.

Notes on this clone: The target antigen is unknown.

General study points: Reportedly, nearly half the spike-specific TCRs target unmutated variant regions. Only a handful of AZD1222 recipients, about six in all, had baseline seropositivity.

Trimming pared 6 bases from V and 3 bases from J, leaving 26 bases between. The germline CDR1 and CDR2 sequences are MNHEY and SMNVEV (reference sequence). This CDR3 spans 19 amino acids. Libraries were prepared by immunoSEQ multiplex PCR; TCRdb keeps only in-frame clonotypes and omits some of them. The sample records tens of thousands of clones, 85% being singletons. The sequence derives from an adult in good health. This specimen consisted of peripheral blood, obtained on day 0 of AZD1222 vaccination. V and J are TRBV27 and TRBJ1-4, with D possibly being TRBD1 (5 bases). The chain's CDR3 is CASRPKFGTPLEANEKLFF. The CDR3 DNA reads TGTGCCAGCAGACCAAAGTTTGGGACCCCCCTTGAGGCTAATGAAAAACTGTTTTTT.